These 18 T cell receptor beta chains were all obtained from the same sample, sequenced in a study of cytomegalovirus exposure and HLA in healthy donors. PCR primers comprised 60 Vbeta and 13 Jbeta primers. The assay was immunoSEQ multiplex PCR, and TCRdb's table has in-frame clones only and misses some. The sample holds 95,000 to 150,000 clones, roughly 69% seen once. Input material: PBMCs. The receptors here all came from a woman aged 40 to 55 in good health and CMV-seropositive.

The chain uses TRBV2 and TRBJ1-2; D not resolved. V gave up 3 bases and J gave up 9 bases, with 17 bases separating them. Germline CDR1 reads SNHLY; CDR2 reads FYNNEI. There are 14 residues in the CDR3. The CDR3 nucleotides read TGTGCCAGCAGTGAGGTACACGGAGGGAGTAGCTACACCTTC. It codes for CASSEVHGGSSYTF.

The DNA for the CDR3 is TGTGCCACCAGCAGGGGACAGGGGGCCGACACTGAAGCTTTCTTT. It encodes CATSRGQGADTEAFF. The rearrangement links TRBV15 to TRBJ1-1; 12 bases agree with TRBD1. CDR1 LNHNV and CDR2 YYDKDF come from the germline V gene (reference sequence). Trimming cost V 3 bases and J 3 bases; bases outside gene matches: 2. This CDR3 has 15 residues. Complete variable domain (other parts from reference TRBV15 and TRBJ1-1): DAMVIQNPRYQVTQFGKPVTLSCSQTLNHNVMYWYQQKSSQAPKLLFHYYDKDFNNEADTPDNFQSRRPNTSFCFLDIRSPGLGDTAMYLCATSRGQGADTEAFFGQGTRLTVV.

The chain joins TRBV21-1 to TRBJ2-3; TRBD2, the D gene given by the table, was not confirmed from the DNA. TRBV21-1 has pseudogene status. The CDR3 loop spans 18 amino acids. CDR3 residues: CASSKGPVLAGSTDTQYF. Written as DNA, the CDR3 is TGTGCCAGCAGCAAAGGCCCGGTACTAGCGGGGTCCACAGATACGCAGTATTTT.

CDR3 nucleotides: TGTGCCATCCGAACAACAGGGGGTAAGGACACTGAAGCTTTCTTT. Amino acids: CAIRTTGGKDTEAFF. This sequence joins TRBV10-3 and TRBJ1-1; TRBD1 matches 8 bases. V trimming: 8 bases; J trimming: 3 bases; junction bases outside the gene matches: 11. Germline lookup yields CDR1 ENHRY and CDR2 SYGVKD. CDR3 length equals 15 residues.

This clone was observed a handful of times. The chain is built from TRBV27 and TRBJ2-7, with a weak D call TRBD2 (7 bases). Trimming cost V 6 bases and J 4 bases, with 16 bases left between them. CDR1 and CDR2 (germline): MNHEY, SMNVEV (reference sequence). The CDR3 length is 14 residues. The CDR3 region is CASRQAGAAYEQYF. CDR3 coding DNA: TGTGCCAGCAGACAGGCGGGGGCCGCATACGAGCAGTACTTC.

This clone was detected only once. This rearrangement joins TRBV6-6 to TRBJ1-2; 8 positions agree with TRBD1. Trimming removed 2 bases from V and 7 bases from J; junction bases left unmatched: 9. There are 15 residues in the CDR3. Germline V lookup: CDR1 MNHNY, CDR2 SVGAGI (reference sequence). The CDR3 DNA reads TGTGCCAGCAGTTACCCGTTGGACAGGGCGAGTGGCTACACCTTC. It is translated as CASSYPLDRASGYTF.

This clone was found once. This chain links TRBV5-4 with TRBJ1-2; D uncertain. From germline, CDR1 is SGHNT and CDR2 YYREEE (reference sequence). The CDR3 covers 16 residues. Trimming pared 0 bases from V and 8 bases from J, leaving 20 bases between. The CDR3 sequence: CASSLAAQFESGGYTF. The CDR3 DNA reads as TGTGCCAGCAGCTTGGCCGCGCAGTTTGAATCAGGCGGCTACACCTTC.

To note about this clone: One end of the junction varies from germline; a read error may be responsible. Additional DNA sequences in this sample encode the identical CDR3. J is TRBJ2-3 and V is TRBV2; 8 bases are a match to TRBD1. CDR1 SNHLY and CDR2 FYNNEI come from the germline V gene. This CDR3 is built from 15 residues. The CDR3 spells CASSEDRGSTDTQYF. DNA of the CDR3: TGTGCCAGCAGCGAAGACAGGGGTAGCACAGATACGCAGTATTTT.

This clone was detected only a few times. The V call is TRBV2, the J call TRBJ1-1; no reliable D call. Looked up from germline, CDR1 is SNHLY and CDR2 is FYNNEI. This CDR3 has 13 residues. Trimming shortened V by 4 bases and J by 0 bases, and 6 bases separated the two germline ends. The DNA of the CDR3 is TGTGCCAGCAGTGGGACTGTGAACACTGAAGCTTTCTTT. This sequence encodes CASSGTVNTEAFF.

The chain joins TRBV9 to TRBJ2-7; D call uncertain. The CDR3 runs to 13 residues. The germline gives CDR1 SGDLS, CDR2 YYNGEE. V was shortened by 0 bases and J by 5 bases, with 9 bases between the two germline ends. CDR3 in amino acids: CASSVGNSDEQYF. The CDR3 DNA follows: TGTGCCAGCAGCGTAGGTAATTCTGACGAGCAGTACTTC.

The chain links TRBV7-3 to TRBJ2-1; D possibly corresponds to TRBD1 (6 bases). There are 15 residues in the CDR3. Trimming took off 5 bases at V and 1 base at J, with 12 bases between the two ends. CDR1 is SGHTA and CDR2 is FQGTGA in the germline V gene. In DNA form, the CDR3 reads TGTGCCAGCAGCCAGGGGTTGACTTCCTACAATGAGCAGTTCTTC. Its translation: CASSQGLTSYNEQFF. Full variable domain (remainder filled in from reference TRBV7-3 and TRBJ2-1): GAGVSQTPSNKVTEKGKYVELRCDPISGHTALYWYRQSLGQGPEFLIYFQGTGAADDSGLPNDRFFAVRPEGSVSTLKIQRTERGDSAVYLCASSQGLTSYNEQFFGPGTRLTVL.

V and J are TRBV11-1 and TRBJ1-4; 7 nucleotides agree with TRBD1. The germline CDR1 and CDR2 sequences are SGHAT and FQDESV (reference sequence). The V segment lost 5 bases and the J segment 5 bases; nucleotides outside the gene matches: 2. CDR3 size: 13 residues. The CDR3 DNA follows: TGTGCCAGCAGCCCGGGACAGAATGAAAAACTGTTTTTT. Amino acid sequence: CASSPGQNEKLFF.

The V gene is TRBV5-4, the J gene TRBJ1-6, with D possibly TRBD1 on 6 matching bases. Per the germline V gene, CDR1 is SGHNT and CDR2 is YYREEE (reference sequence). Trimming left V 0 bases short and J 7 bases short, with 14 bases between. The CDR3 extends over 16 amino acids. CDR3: CASSLVGGRGNSPLHF. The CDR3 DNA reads TGTGCCAGCAGCTTGGTGGGGGGGCGTGGGAATTCACCCCTCCACTTT.

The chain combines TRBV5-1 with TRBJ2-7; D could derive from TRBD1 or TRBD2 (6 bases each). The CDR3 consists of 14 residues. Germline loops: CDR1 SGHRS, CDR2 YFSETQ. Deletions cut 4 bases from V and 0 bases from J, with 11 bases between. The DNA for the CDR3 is TGCGCCAGCAGCCTGGGGGGCAACTCCTACGAGCAGTACTTC. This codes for CASSLGGNSYEQYF.

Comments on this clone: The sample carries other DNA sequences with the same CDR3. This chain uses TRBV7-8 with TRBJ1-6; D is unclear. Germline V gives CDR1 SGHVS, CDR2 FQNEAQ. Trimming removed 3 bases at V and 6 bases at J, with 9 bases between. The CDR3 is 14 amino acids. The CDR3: CASSFSLINSPLHF. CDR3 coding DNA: TGTGCCAGCAGCTTCTCACTGATTAATTCACCCCTCCACTTT. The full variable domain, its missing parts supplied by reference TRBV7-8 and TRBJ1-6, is GAGVSQSPRYKVAKRGQDVALRCDPISGHVSLFWYQQALGQGPEFLTYFQNEAQLDKSGLPSDRFFAERPEGSVSTLKIQRTQQEDSAVYLCASSFSLINSPLHFGNGTRLTVT.

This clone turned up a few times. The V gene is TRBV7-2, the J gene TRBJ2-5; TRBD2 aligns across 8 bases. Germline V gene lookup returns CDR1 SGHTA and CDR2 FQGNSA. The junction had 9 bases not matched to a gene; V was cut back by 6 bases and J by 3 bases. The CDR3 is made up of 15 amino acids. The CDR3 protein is CASSPIAGKEETQYF. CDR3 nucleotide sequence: TGTGCCAGCAGTCCTATAGCGGGAAAAGAAGAGACCCAGTACTTC.

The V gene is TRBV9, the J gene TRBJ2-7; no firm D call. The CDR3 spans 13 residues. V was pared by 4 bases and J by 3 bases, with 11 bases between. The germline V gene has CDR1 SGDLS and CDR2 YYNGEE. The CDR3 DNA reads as TGTGCCAGCAGCCAAGCCGGCGGCTACGAGCAGTACTTC. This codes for CASSQAGGYEQYF.

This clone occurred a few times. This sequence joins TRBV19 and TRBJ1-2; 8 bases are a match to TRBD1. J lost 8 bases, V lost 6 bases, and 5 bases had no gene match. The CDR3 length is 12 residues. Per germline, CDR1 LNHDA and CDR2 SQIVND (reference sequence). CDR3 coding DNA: TGTGCCAGTAGGGACAGGGCGGAAGGCTACACCTTC. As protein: CASRDRAEGYTF.